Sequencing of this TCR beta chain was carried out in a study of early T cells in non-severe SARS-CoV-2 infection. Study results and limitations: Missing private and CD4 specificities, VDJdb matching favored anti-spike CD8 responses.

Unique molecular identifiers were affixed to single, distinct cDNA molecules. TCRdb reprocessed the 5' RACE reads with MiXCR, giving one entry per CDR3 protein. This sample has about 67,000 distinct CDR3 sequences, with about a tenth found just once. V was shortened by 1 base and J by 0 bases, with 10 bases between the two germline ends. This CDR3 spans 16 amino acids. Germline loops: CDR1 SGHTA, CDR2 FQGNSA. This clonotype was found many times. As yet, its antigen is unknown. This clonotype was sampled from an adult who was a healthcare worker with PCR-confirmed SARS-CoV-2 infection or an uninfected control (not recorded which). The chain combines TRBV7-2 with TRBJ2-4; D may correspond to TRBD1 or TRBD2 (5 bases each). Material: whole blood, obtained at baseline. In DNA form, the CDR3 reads TGTGCCAGCAGCTTAGGAGAGGGGATAGCCAAAAACATTCAGTACTTC. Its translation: CASSLGEGIAKNIQYF. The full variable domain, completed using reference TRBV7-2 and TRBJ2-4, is GAGVSQSPSNKVTEKGKDVELRCDPISGHTALYWYRQSLGQGLEFLIYFQGNSAPDKSGLPSDRFSAERTGGSVSTLTIQRTQQEDSAVYLCASSLGEGIAKNIQYFGAGTRLSVL.